This entry features one T cell receptor (beta chain) sequence. Its specificity is not known. The CDR3 is made up of 15 amino acids. The source of the sample is a study of T cells expressing NK-cell markers. Beta-chain TCR cDNA was generated via 5'RACE template switching with UMIs. TCRdb reprocessed the 5' RACE reads and reports one entry per CDR3 protein, with no DNA. The sample table sets out about 430,000 distinct CDR3 sequences. Study-wide results and limits: In a few donors, dominant clonotypes made up about 28.3-65% of CD3+CD56-NKG2C+ cells. Among CD8+ T cells from about six donors, dominant NKG2C+ clonotypes accounted for about 1.0-7.0%.

The rearrangement uses TRBV12-3 or TRBV12-4 and TRBJ2-4; the TCRdb call, TRBD1, lacks DNA for checking. The sample consisted of blood T cells: a sorted CD56 or NKG2C T cell subset, CD4+ or CD8+ T cells, or bulk PBMC T cells (not recorded which). The origin of this receptor is a woman between 45 and 65 years old in good health. CDR3 in amino acids: CASSPDSLAKNIQYF.